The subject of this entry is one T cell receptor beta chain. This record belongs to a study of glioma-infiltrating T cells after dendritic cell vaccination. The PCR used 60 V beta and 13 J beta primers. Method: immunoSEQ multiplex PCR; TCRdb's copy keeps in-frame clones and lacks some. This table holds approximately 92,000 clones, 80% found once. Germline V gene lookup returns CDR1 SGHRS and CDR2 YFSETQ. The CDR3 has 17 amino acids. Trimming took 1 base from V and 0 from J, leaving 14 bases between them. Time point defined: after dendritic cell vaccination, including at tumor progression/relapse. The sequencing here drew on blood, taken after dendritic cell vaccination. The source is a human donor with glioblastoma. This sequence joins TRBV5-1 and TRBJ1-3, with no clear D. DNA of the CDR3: TGCGCCAGCAGCTTGCGTGCACAGCCGAGCTCTGGAAACACCATATATTTT. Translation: CASSLRAQPSSGNTIYF.